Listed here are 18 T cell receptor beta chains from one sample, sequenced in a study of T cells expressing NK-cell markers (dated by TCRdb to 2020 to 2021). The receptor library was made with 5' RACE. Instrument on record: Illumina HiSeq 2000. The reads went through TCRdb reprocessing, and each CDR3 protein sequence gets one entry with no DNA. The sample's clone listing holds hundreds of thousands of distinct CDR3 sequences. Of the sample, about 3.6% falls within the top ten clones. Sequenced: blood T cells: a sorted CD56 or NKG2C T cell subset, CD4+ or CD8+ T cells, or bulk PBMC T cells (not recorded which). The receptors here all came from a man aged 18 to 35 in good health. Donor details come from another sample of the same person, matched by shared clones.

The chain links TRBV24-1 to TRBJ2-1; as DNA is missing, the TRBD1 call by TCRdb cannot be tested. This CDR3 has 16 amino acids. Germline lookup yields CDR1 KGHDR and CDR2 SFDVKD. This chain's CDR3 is CATSGLGTGESNEQFF.

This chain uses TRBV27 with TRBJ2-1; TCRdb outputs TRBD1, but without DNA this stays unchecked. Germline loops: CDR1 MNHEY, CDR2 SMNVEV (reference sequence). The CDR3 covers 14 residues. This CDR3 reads CASSVGGGKNEQFF.

CDR3 sequence: CASSPGTTLYNEQFF. The chain carries TRBV5-1 and TRBJ2-1; the TRBD2 assignment by TCRdb is unverifiable without DNA. This CDR3 is 15 amino acids long. Germline CDR1 and CDR2: SGHRS and YFSETQ.

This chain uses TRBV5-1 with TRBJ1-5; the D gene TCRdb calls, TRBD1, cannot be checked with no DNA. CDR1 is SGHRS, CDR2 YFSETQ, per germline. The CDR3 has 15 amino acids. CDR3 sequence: CASTMTGESNQPQHF.

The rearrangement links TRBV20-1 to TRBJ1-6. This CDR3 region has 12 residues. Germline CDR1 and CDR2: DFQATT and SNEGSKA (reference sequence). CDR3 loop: CSARRPNSPLHF.

The CDR3 loop is CASSTGTGVEKLFF. V gene TRBV12-3 or TRBV12-4 combines with J gene TRBJ1-4; no DNA is available, so the TRBD1 call from TCRdb remains unchecked. The CDR3 totals 14 residues.

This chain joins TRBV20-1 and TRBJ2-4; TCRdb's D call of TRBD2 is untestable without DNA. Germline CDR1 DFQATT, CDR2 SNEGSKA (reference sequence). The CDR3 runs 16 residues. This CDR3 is CSARGGGLLAKNIQYF.

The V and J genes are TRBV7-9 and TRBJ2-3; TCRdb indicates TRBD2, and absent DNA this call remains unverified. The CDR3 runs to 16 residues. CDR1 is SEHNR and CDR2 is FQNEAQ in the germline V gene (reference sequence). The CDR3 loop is CASSLPMDGGTNTQYF.

The CDR3 spells CASSVLAGQGLPLHF. The chain combines TRBV27 with TRBJ1-6; TCRdb indicates TRBD1, and absent DNA this call remains unverified. The CDR3 length is 15 residues. The germline CDR1 and CDR2 sequences are MNHEY and SMNVEV (reference sequence).

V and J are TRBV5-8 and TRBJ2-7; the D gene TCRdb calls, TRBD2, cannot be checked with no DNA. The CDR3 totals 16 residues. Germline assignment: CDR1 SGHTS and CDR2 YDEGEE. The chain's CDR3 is CASSLALGGGTYEQYF.

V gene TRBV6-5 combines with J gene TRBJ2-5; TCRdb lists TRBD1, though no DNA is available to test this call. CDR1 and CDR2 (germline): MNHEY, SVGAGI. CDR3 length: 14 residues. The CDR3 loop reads CASSYGAPQETQYF.

CDR3 protein: CASSVTDSYNSPLHF. The chain couples TRBV7-3 to TRBJ1-6. The CDR3 sequence is 15 residues long. Germline values: CDR1 SGHTA, CDR2 FQGTGA.

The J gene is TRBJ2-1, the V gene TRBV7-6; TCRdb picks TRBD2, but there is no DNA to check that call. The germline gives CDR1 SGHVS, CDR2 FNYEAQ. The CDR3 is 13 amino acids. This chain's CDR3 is CASSEGLALEQFF. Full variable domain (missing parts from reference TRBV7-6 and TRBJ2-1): GAGVSQSPRYKVTKRGQDVALRCDPISGHVSLYWYRQALGQGPEFLTYFNYEAQQDKSGLPNDRFSAERPEGSISTLTIQRTEQRDSAMYRCASSEGLALEQFFGPGTRLTVL.

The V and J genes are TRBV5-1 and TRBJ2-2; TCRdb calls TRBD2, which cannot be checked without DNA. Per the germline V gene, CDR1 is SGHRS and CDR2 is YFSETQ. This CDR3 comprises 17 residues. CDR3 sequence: CASSPPSSGINTGELFF.

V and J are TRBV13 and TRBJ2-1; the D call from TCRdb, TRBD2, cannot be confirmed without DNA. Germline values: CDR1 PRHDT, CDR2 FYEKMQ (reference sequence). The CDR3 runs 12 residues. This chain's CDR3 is CASSPPVGPQFF.

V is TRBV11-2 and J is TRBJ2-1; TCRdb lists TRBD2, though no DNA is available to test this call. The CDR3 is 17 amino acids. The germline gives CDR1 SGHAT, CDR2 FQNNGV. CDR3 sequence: CASIPNLGGSRGDEQFF.

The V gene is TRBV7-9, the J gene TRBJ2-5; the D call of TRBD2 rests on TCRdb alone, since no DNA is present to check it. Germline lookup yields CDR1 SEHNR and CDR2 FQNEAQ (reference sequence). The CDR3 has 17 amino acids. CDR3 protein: CASSDGTGTSGRETQYF.

CDR3 sequence reads: CASSQELDYNEQFF. The chain links TRBV4-3 to TRBJ2-1. In germline, CDR1 is LGHNA, CDR2 YSLEER. The CDR3 is 14 residues long.